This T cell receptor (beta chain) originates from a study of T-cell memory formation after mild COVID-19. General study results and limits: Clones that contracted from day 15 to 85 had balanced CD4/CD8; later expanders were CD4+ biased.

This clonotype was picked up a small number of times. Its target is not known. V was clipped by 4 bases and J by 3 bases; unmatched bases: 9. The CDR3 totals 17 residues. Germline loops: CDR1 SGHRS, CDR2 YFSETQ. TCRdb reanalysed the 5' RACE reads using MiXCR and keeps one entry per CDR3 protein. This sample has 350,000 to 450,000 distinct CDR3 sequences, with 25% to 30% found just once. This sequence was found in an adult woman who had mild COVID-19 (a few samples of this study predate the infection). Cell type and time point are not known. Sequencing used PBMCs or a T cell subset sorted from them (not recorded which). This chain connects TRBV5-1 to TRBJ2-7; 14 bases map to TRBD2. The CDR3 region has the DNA TGCGCCAGCAGCCAGGAGCCGGGACTAGCGGGAGTCTACGAGCAGTACTTC. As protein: CASSQEPGLAGVYEQYF.